The rows below give T cell receptor beta chains drawn from one sample of a study of shared clonotypes between healthy human individuals. The table came from immunoSEQ multiplex PCR; TCRdb's copy has only in-frame clones and leaves some out. Among roughly 2 million clones listed, 90% to 97% were seen once. Specimen: naive CD4+ T cells sorted from blood. These receptors all come from a man younger than 30 in good health. Both conserved end residues are part of each CDR3. D genes are given only for firm matches. A clone size is listed for some rows: how often the clone was seen (once, few, many), or a class if it is expanded.

clone_size j_call v_call d_call cdr3_aa cdr3_nt
NA TRBJ1-5 TRBV18 TRBD1 CASSQYDRGNQPQHF TGTGCCAGCTCACAATATGACAGGGGGAATCAGCCCCAGCATTTT
NA TRBJ2-7 TRBV9 TRBD2 CASSGTLLAGGPDEQYF TGTGCCAGCAGCGGAACTCTCTTAGCGGGAGGGCCGGATGAGCAGTACTTC
NA TRBJ2-2 TRBV7-9 TRBD1 CASSLDRVYTGELFF TGTGCCAGCAGCCTAGACAGGGTATACACCGGGGAGCTGTTTTTT
NA TRBJ2-3 TRBV2 TRBD2 CASSGTSGRLDTQYF TGTGCCAGCAGTGGTACTAGCGGGAGGCTAGATACGCAGTATTTT
once TRBJ1-3 TRBV28 NA CASSLSLGFSGNTIYF TGTGCCAGCAGTTTGTCTTTGGGCTTCTCTGGAAACACCATATATTTT
NA TRBJ2-7 TRBV19 NA CASRPRGSDHYEQYF TGTGCCAGTAGGCCACGGGGCTCGGATCACTACGAGCAGTACTTC
NA TRBJ1-1 TRBV5-1 NA CASRTDSGTEAFF TGCGCCAGTAGGACAGATTCAGGGACTGAAGCTTTCTTT
once TRBJ2-2 TRBV30 TRBD2 CAWRLAGENTGELFF TGTGCCTGGCGACTAGCGGGGGAGAACACCGGGGAGCTGTTTTTT
NA TRBJ2-2 TRBV4-3 TRBD2 CASSQAAGGSPPPWNTGELFF TGCGCCAGCAGCCAAGCGGCTGGCGGGAGCCCCCCGCCCTGGAACACCGGGGAGCTGTTTTTT
NA TRBJ2-7 TRBV7-6 NA CASSLDLSYEQYF TGTGCCAGCAGCCTGGACTTGTCCTACGAGCAGTACTTC
NA TRBJ2-5 TRBV5-4 TRBD2 CASSLEGLASGETQYF TGTGCCAGCAGCTTGGAAGGACTAGCCTCTGGGGAGACCCAGTACTTC
NA TRBJ1-2 TRBV18 NA CASSNAGAPNYGYTF TGTGCCAGCTCAAATGCAGGGGCCCCCAACTATGGCTACACCTTC
NA TRBJ2-1 TRBV10-1 TRBD2 CASSESNTGGHEQFF TGCGCCAGCAGTGAGTCGAACACGGGAGGTCATGAGCAGTTCTTC
NA TRBJ1-4 TRBV7-9 NA CASRPLKGFSEKLFF TGTGCCAGCAGGCCGTTAAAGGGGTTCAGTGAAAAACTGTTTTTT
NA TRBJ2-5 TRBV7-6 NA CASSLDLSPTQYF TGTGCCAGCAGCTTAGACCTTTCCCCGACCCAGTACTTC
few TRBJ2-2 TRBV5-1 TRBD2 CASSSSGRLNTGELFF TGCGCCAGCAGCTCCAGCGGGAGGCTGAACACCGGGGAGCTGTTTTTT
NA TRBJ2-7 TRBV7-9 NA CASSLMPVPYEQYF TGTGCCAGCAGCTTAATGCCGGTCCCCTACGAGCAGTACTTC
NA TRBJ1-1 TRBV7-4 NA CASSPLGGEGTEAFF TGTGCCAGCAGCCCCCTGGGAGGGGAGGGCACTGAAGCTTTCTTT
NA TRBJ2-5 TRBV6-1 NA CASRSAAARYF TGTGCCAGCAGGTCGGCGGCGGCGCGGTACTTC
NA TRBJ2-2 TRBV10-3 NA CAISAAWAGELFF TGTGCCATCAGTGCAGCCTGGGCCGGGGAGCTGTTTTTT
NA TRBJ1-2 TRBV28 NA CASTLGGQHYGYTF TGTGCCAGCACCCTGGGCGGACAGCACTATGGCTACACCTTC
NA TRBJ2-7 TRBV10-3 TRBD1 CAISESTGGTYEQYF TGTGCCATCAGTGAGTCGACAGGGGGGACCTACGAGCAGTACTTC
NA TRBJ2-4 TRBV29-1 NA CSSPRSGLAKNIQYF TGCAGCTCCCCCAGAAGCGGACTAGCCAAAAACATTCAGTACTTC
NA TRBJ2-7 TRBV27 TRBD1 CASSYRGQGREQYF TGTGCCAGCAGTTACCGGGGACAGGGGCGCGAGCAGTACTTC
NA TRBJ1-1 TRBV7-9 TRBD1 CASSPGQGNTEAFF TGTGCCAGCAGCCCCGGACAGGGAAACACTGAAGCTTTCTTT
NA TRBJ1-6 TRBV5-4 NA CASSRTSSPLHF TGTGCCAGCAGCCGGACATCCTCACCCCTCCACTTT
NA TRBJ2-1 TRBV4-1 NA CASSQETTRGLSFF TGCGCCAGCAGCCAAGAAACGACGAGGGGCCTTTCGTTCTTC
NA TRBJ2-3 TRBV7-2 NA CASSLARTDTQYF TGTGCCAGCAGCTTAGCGAGGACAGATACGCAGTATTTT
NA TRBJ2-1 TRBV6-1 NA CASSEGSSYNEQFF TGTGCCAGCAGTGAAGGGAGTTCCTACAATGAGCAGTTCTTC
NA TRBJ1-5 TRBV5-1 NA CASSLRSGEEPQHF TGCGCCAGCAGCCTACGGTCGGGGGAAGAGCCCCAGCATTTT
NA TRBJ2-3 TRBV29-1 NA CSVRITSTDTQYF TGCAGCGTTAGGATAACTAGCACAGATACGCAGTATTTT
NA TRBJ1-1 TRBV6-1 NA CASSEQGGTEAFF TGTGCCAGCAGTGAACAGGGAGGCACTGAAGCTTTCTTT
NA TRBJ2-1 TRBV5-1 NA CASSLDLNRSEQFF TGCGCCAGCAGCTTGGATCTGAATAGGAGTGAGCAGTTCTTC
once TRBJ2-6 TRBV7-3 TRBD1 CASSMGPGGAGVLTF TGTGCCAGCAGCATGGGGCCAGGGGGTGCCGGCGTCCTGACTTTC
NA TRBJ1-3 TRBV6-4 NA CASSAKPPAGSSGNTIYF TGTGCCAGCAGTGCCAAGCCGCCGGCAGGTAGCTCTGGAAACACCATATATTTT
NA TRBJ1-1 TRBV6-1 NA CASSESPGLGNTEAFF TGTGCCAGCAGTGAATCCCCGGGTCTAGGGAACACTGAAGCTTTCTTT
NA TRBJ2-3 TRBV29-1 NA CSVARGVNFPDTQYF TGCAGCGTCGCGAGGGGGGTGAACTTTCCAGATACGCAGTATTTT